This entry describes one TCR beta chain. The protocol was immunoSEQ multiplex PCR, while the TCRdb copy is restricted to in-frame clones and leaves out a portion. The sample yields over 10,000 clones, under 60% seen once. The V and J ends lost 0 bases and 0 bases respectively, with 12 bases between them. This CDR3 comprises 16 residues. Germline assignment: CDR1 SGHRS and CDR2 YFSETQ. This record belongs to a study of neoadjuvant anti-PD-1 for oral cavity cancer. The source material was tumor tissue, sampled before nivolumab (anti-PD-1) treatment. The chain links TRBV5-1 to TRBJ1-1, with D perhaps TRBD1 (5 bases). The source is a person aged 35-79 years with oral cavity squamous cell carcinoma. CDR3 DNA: TGCGCCAGCAGCTTGGGTCGGGGCGCCATGAACACTGAAGCTTTCTTT. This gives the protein CASSLGRGAMNTEAFF.